This T cell receptor beta chain came from a study of T cell repertoires in cytomegalovirus infection. On the study more broadly: As its CMV epitopes, the study selected recently identified HLA-C-restricted and well-studied HLA-B-restricted targets.

MiXCR, run by TCRdb on the reads, gives a single entry per CDR3 protein. This sample has 150,000 or so distinct CDR3 sequences, with 25% to 35% found just once. Details on this clonotype: Its antigen is unknown.

CDR3 length: 18 amino acids. CDR1 and CDR2 from the germline V gene are LGHDT and YNNKEL (reference sequence). V gave up 0 bases and J gave up 2 bases; unmatched junction bases: 10. The material sequenced was CD8+ T cells from cultured PBMCs, taken from culture after CMV antigen stimulation. This receptor was taken from a human donor in good health (CMV status not recorded). Some clones in this sample may be carry-over from other donors' samples. The chain carries TRBV3-1 and TRBJ2-3; TRBD2 aligns across 8 bases. The CDR3 DNA reads as TGTGCCAGCAGCCAAGATGGGTTAAGCGGGGGCTCCACAGATACGCAGTATTTT. It encodes CASSQDGLSGGSTDTQYF.